The subject of this entry is one TCR beta chain. Its antigen is unknown. This entry belongs to a study of cytomegalovirus exposure and HLA in healthy donors. Study-wide findings and caveats: HLA restriction was apparent for most CMV-associated TCR beta chains in a later analysis.

The PCR was carried out with 60 Vbeta primers and 13 Jbeta primers. TCRdb keeps only in-frame clones here, not all; method: immunoSEQ multiplex PCR. The repertoire includes fewer than 130,000 clones, about 80% of them detected once, and approximately 3% sits in the top ten. The V and J ends lost 6 bases and 5 bases, in that order; junction bases with no gene match: 7. CDR1 is LNHDA and CDR2 is SQIVND in the germline V gene (reference sequence). CDR3 length: 14 amino acids. The sequenced sample was PBMCs. The chain uses TRBV19 and TRBJ1-1; 9 bases line up with TRBD1. This receptor was taken from a woman aged 40 to 50 in good health and CMV-seronegative. CDR3 loop: CASRPTGGGTEAFF. In DNA, the CDR3 is TGTGCCAGTAGACCGACAGGGGGGGGAACTGAAGCTTTCTTT.